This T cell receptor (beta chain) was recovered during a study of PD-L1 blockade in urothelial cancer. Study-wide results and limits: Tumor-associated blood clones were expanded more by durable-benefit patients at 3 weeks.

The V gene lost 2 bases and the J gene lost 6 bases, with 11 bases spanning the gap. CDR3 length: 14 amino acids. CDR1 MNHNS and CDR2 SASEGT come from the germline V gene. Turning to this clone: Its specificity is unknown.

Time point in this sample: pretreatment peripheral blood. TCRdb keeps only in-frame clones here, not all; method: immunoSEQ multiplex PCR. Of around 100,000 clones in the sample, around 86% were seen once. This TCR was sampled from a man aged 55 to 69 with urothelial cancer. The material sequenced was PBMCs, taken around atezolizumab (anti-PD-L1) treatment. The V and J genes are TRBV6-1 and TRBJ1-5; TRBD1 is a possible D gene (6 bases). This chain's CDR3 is CASSERGWVQPQHF. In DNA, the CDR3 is TGTGCCAGCAGTGAAAGGGGGTGGGTTCAGCCCCAGCATTTT.